Sequencing of this T cell receptor beta chain was carried out in a study of blood T cell repertoires in COVID-19 (dated by TCRdb to the early 2020s). Background for the entire study: Collaborator samples came from the United States, Italy and Spain and covered acute and convalescent phases of COVID-19. The material from the prospective study consisted of cDNA or gDNA derived from T cells, B-cell-depleted T cells, or PBMCs. The dataset comprised deeply sampled blood TCRbeta repertoires from subjects exposed to, actively infected with, or recovered from COVID-19. Nearly every sample came with metadata listing a de-identified subject ID, COVID-19 status, age in years and sex. Where HLA class I and class II types were available, the types were taken from metadata supplied by the sample provider, not from assay-based typing. Samples came from the ongoing ImmuneRACE study (first 160 participants) plus 1,254 subjects from 6 global collaborators. The repertoires were released in a freely available public database meant as a resource for research on the immune response to SARS-CoV-2.

TCRbeta CDR3 regions were amplified from genomic DNA by means of the immunoSEQ Assay, a bias-controlled multiplex PCR. The published analysis was carried out like this. Nucleated cell counts per sample were estimated from amplification of reference gene primers within the assay. To quantify the absolute abundance of each unique TCRbeta CDR3 rearrangement, sequence reads were collapsed and filtered. For each sample, productive Simpson clonality was calculated by taking the square root of Simpson's diversity index across productive rearrangements. TCRdb holds this immuneACCESS table with in-frame rearrangements only. Some clones are missing; in checked studies, unresolved V genes explain under half, and the rest has no known cause. V and J calls and clone size are copied from that table; D and trimming were computed from the DNA. In all, the sample holds about 200,000 clones, and 85% of those were seen once. The leading ten clones occupy about 17% of the sample.

To note about this clone: The clone's antigen remains unknown. No per-base quality is available; no much larger clone lies one base away.

In the prospective study, participants were about 18 to 95 years old, resided in 24 geographic areas of the United States, and were enrolled through a virtual design. To assign participants to cohorts, the prospective study relied on clinical history that participants themselves reported in a screening survey and a study questionnaire. Recovered participants in ImmuneRACE Cohort 3 were defined by two consecutive negative NP/OP PCR tests, clearance by a healthcare professional, or resolution of symptoms. Each participant in the prospective study had whole blood, serum and a nasopharyngeal or oropharyngeal swab collected by mobile phlebotomists. Additional blood draws and questionnaires over an approximately 2-month period could optionally be provided by prospective study participants. Blood samples from the prospective study were shipped frozen or at room temperature prior to DNA extraction. Inclusive of the bounding cysteine and phenylalanine, the CDR3 is 16 residues long. The entry retains the CDR3 DNA only, 48 bases that are in frame from base 1. The trim is 0 bases for V and 3 bases for J, with a gap of 13 bases between the germline ends. CDR1 SGDLS and CDR2 YYNGEE were looked up in the germline V gene.

Summary of the overall study and its limitations: The quantity of clinical and demographic metadata differed by source and by participant and was supplied without curation.

Here the chain combines TRBV9 and TRBJ2-1; possibly the D gene is TRBD2, per 6 matching bases. This receptor was identified in a man aged 40-49 years who had recovered from COVID-19. Sequenced sample: PBMCs or T cells enriched from blood (not recorded which). The DNA sequence follows: TGTGCCAGCAGCGTAGTGGCGGGACCACTCTACAATGAGCAGTTCTTC. Translated, this gives CASSVVAGPLYNEQFF.